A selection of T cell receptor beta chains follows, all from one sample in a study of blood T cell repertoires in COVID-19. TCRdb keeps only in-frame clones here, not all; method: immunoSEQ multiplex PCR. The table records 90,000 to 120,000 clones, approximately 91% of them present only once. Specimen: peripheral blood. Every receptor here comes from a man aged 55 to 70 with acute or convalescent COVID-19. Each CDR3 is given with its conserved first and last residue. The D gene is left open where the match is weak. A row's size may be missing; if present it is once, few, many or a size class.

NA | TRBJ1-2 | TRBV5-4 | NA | CASSLSGEGYGYTF | TGTGCCAGCAGCTTGTCAGGGGAAGGCTATGGCTACACCTTC
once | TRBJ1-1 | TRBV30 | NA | CAWIRTHTEAFF | TGTGCCTGGATCCGAACTCACACTGAAGCTTTCTTT
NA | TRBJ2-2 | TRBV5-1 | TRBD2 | CASSLDGRTNTGELFF | TGCGCCAGCAGCTTGGACGGGAGGACTAACACCGGGGAGCTGTTTTTT
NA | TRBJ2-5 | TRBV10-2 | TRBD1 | CASGRDSQETQYF | TGCGCCAGCGGACGGGACAGCCAAGAGACCCAGTACTTC
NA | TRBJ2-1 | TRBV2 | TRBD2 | CASSDRVLAGLYNEQFF | TGTGCCAGCAGTGACCGGGTACTAGCGGGACTCTACAATGAGCAGTTCTTC
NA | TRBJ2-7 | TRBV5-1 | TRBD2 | CASSLGAGVPLSYEQYF | TGCGCCAGCAGCTTGGGGGCGGGAGTCCCCCTAAGCTACGAGCAGTACTTC
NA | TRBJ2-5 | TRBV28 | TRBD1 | CASSRPTGAGETQYF | TGTGCCAGCAGTCGTCCGACAGGGGCGGGGGAGACCCAGTACTTC
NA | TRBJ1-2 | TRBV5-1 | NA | CASSLEGAGGYTF | TGCGCCAGCAGCTTGGAAGGGGCGGGGGGCTACACCTTC
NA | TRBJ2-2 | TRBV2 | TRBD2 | CASRAGLAGGPLTGELFF | TGTGCCAGCAGGGCGGGACTAGCGGGAGGGCCTTTAACCGGGGAGCTGTTTTTT
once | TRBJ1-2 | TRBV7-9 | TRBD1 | CASSLNSGTGEGNGYTF | TGTGCCAGCAGCTTAAACTCCGGGACAGGGGAAGGAAATGGCTACACCTTC
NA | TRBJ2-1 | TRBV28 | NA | CASSLTGPLGEQFF | TGTGCCAGCAGTTTGACAGGACCCCTAGGGGAGCAGTTCTTC
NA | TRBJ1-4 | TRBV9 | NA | CASSVSGHRINEKLFF | TGTGCCAGCAGCGTTTCGGGACACAGAATTAATGAAAAGCTGTTTTTT
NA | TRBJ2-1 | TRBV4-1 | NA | CASSQDPSRNEQFF | TGCGCCAGCAGCCAAGACCCCTCGCGGAATGAGCAGTTCTTC
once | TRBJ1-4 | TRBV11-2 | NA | CASSRGGASNEKLFF | TGTGCCAGCAGCCGCGGCGGGGCTAGTAATGAAAAACTGTTTTTT
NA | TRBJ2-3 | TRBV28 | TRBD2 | CASTESSGRAGDTQYF | TGTGCCAGCACAGAGTCTAGCGGGAGGGCCGGAGATACGCAGTATTTT
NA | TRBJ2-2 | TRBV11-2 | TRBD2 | CASTPGGGATGELFF | TGTGCCAGCACCCCGGGGGGGGGCGCTACCGGGGAGCTGTTTTTT
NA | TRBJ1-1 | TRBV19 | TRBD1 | CASSLGTGRQTEAFF | TGTGCCAGTAGTCTGGGGACAGGGAGACAAACTGAAGCTTTCTTT
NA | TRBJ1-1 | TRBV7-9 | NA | CASSLVGVEAFF | TGTGCCAGCAGCTTAGTCGGAGTTGAAGCTTTCTTT
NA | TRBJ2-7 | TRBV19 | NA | CASSLTAEGDEQYF | TGTGCCAGTAGTCTGACGGCGGAAGGCGACGAGCAGTACTTC
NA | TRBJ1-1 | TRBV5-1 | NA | CASSLTGITEAFF | TGCGCCAGCAGCTTGACAGGGATTACTGAAGCTTTCTTT
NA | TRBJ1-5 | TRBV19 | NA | CASKVDRSNQPQHF | TGTGCCAGCAAAGTAGACAGGAGTAATCAGCCCCAGCATTTT
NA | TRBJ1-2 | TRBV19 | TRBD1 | CASSTASDRLWYGYTF | TGTGCCAGTAGTACCGCCTCGGACAGGCTGTGGTATGGCTACACCTTC
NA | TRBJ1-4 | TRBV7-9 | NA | CASSSTSEIINEKLFF | TGTGCCAGCAGCTCCACCTCGGAGATTATTAATGAAAAACTGTTTTTT
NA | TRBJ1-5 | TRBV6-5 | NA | CASSSSVYSNQPQHF | TGTGCCAGCAGTTCGAGCGTCTATAGCAATCAGCCCCAGCATTTT
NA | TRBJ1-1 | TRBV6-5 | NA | CASSHPVRTEAFF | TGTGCCAGCAGCCATCCGGTGAGGACTGAAGCTTTCTTT
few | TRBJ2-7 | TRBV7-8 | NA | CASRMGRPGGDEQYF | TGTGCCAGCCGAATGGGGAGGCCGGGGGGCGACGAGCAGTACTTC
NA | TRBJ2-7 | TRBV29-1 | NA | CSAYGTSYEQYF | TGCAGCGCATACGGTACCTCCTACGAGCAGTACTTC
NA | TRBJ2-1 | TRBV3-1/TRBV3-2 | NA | CASSRADNEQFF | TGTGCCAGCAGCCGCGCCGACAATGAGCAGTTCTTC
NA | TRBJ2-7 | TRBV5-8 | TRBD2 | CASDRTSSNYEQYF | TGTGCCAGCGACCGGACTAGTTCTAACTACGAGCAGTACTTC
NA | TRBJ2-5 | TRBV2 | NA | CASSDEYSYQETQYF | TGTGCCAGCAGTGACGAGTACTCGTACCAAGAGACCCAGTACTTC
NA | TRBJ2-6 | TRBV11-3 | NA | CASSGDTGANVLTF | TGTGCCAGCAGCGGCGACACTGGGGCCAACGTCCTGACTTTC
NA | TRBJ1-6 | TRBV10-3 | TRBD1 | CAISDGQGNSPLHF | TGTGCCATCAGTGATGGACAGGGTAATTCACCCCTCCACTTT
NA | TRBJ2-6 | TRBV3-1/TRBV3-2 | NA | CASSPRSSGANVLTF | TGTGCCAGCAGCCCAAGGAGCTCTGGGGCCAACGTCCTGACTTTC
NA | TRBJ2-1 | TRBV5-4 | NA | CASSSTLSGTKNEQFF | TGTGCCAGCAGCTCCACTCTCTCCGGGACAAAGAATGAGCAGTTCTTC
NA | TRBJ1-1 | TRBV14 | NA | CASSPGPLVGVNTEAFF | TGTGCCAGCAGCCCAGGGCCTCTCGTAGGGGTGAACACTGAAGCTTTCTTT
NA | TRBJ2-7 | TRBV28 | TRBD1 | CASSNRDRLYEQYF | TGTGCCAGCAGTAACCGGGACAGGCTATACGAGCAGTACTTC
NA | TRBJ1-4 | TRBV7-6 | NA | CASSLSDSLSTNEKLFF | TGTGCCAGCAGCTTATCGGACTCCCTTTCAACTAATGAAAAACTGTTTTTT
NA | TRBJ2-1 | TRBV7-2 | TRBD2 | CASSSFSGGPWNEQFF | TGTGCCAGCAGCTCCTTCTCGGGAGGGCCTTGGAATGAGCAGTTCTTC
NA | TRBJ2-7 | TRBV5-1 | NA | CASSSRTGQSTYEQYF | TGCGCCAGCAGCTCGAGAACTGGACAGAGTACCTACGAGCAGTACTTC
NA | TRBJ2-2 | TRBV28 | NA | CASSIPRGATELFF | TGTGCCAGCAGTATACCCAGGGGTGCAACGGAGCTGTTTTTT
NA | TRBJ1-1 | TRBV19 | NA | CASSSSWAHSAEAFF | TGTGCCAGTAGTTCTTCTTGGGCCCACTCGGCTGAAGCTTTCTTT
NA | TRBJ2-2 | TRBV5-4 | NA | CASSSARIGVGTGELFF | TGTGCCAGCAGCTCCGCGAGGATCGGGGTCGGCACCGGGGAGCTGTTTTTT
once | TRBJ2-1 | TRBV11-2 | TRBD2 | CASSLLPPSGSHNEQFF | TGTGCCAGCAGCTTACTCCCTCCTAGCGGGAGTCACAATGAGCAGTTCTTC
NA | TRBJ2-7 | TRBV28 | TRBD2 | CASSYSPTSGRSYEQYF | TGTGCCAGCAGTTATTCCCCGACTAGCGGGAGGAGTTACGAGCAGTACTTC
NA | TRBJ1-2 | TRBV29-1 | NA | CSVSLGGYGYTF | TGCAGCGTGTCCCTCGGGGGATATGGCTACACCTTC
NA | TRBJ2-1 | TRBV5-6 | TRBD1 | CASSWQGQGVYNEQFF | TGTGCCAGCAGCTGGCAGGGACAGGGGGTATACAATGAGCAGTTCTTC
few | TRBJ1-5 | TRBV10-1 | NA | CASSAEDSFNQPQHF | TGCGCCAGCAGTGCGGAGGACAGCTTCAATCAGCCCCAGCATTTT
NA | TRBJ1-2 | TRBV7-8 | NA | CASSLTGDGVYGYTF | TGTGCCAGCAGCTTAACCGGAGACGGAGTCTATGGCTACACCTTC
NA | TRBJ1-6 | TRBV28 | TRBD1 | CASRHGQVDSPLHF | TGTGCCAGCAGACACGGACAGGTCGACTCACCCCTCCACTTT
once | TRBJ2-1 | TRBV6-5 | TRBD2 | CASRDGLAYYNEQFF | TGTGCCAGCAGGGACGGACTAGCGTATTACAATGAGCAGTTCTTC